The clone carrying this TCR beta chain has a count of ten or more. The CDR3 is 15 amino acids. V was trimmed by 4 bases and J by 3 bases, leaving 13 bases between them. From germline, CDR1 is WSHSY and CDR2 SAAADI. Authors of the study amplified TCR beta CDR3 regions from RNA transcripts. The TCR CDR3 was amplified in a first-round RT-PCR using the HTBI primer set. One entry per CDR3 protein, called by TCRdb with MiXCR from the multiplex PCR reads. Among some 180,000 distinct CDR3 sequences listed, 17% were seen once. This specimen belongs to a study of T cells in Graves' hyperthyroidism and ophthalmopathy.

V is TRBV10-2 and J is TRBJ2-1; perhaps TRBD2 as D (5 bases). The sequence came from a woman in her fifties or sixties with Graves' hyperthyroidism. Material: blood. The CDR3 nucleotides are TGCGCCAGCAGTGCCCGGTGGGAGAGCTACAATGAGCAGTTCTTC. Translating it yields CASSARWESYNEQFF.